Below, 13 T cell receptor beta chains from the same sample are listed, as sequenced in a study of early T cells in non-severe SARS-CoV-2 infection. A single record per CDR3 protein comes from TCRdb applying MiXCR to the 5' RACE reads. The data show more than 90,000 distinct CDR3 sequences, with approximately 10% seen just once and 4.5% to 5.5% held by the top ten. Material: whole blood. Receptor source: an adult who was a healthcare worker with PCR-confirmed SARS-CoV-2 infection or an uninfected control (not recorded which).

At least ten counts were recorded for this clonotype. This chain joins TRBV28 and TRBJ1-6; a weak D match, TRBD1 (5 bases). The V end lost 5 bases, the J end lost 5 bases, and 16 bases lay between the germline ends. Germline CDR1 MDHEN, CDR2 SYDVKM. The CDR3 consists of 16 residues. CDR3 residues: CASSVGGGFNNSPLHF. The DNA for the CDR3 is TGTGCCAGCAGTGTCGGGGGTGGTTTTAATAATTCACCCCTCCACTTT.

This clonotype was seen a handful of times. This chain uses TRBV10-3 with TRBJ1-4; the match to TRBD1 covers 9 bases. The CDR3 is 14 amino acids. V was pared by 6 bases and J by 8 bases, with 7 bases of the junction left unmatched. Germline CDR1 ENHRY, CDR2 SYGVKD. This CDR3 is CAISQTGGREKLFF. The DNA for the CDR3 is TGTGCCATCAGCCAAACAGGGGGCCGCGAAAAACTGTTTTTT.

This clonotype was observed many times. V usage is TRBV13 and J usage is TRBJ2-7, with 8 bases aligning to TRBD1. The length of the CDR3 is 14 residues. CDR1 PRHDT and CDR2 FYEKMQ come from the germline V gene (reference sequence). Trimming cost V 3 bases and J 0 bases; bases outside gene matches: 1. The CDR3 is CASSFTGGSYEQYF. CDR3 nucleotide sequence: TGTGCCAGCAGCTTCACAGGGGGCTCCTACGAGCAGTACTTC.

This sequence joins TRBV29-1 and TRBJ1-4, with no clear D. There are 13 residues in the CDR3. With 4 bases removed from V and 8 bases from J, the gap between germline ends came to 14 bases. The germline gives CDR1 SQVTM, CDR2 ANQGSEA. CDR3 loop: CSVGSGLGEKLFF. As DNA, the CDR3 is TGCAGCGTTGGTTCCGGGTTAGGGGAAAAACTGTTTTTT.

This clonotype has at least ten counts. The chain is built from TRBV2 and TRBJ1-2; the match to TRBD1 covers 7 bases. The junction had 3 bases not matched to a gene; V was cut back by 5 bases and J by 6 bases. Germline V gene lookup returns CDR1 SNHLY and CDR2 FYNNEI. The CDR3 runs to 12 residues. The CDR3 loop reads CASSNRGNGYTF. The CDR3 DNA reads as TGTGCCAGCAGTAACAGGGGCAATGGCTACACCTTC.

This clonotype occurred a few times. V is TRBV3-1 and J is TRBJ2-4; D ambiguous. The V gene lost 4 bases and the J gene lost 8 bases, with 12 bases spanning the gap. CDR3 length equals 13 residues. CDR1 LGHDT and CDR2 YNNKEL come from the germline V gene (reference sequence). The CDR3 loop reads CASSRVGADIQYF. The CDR3 nucleotides read TGTGCCAGCAGCCGAGTAGGCGCGGACATTCAGTACTTC.

This clonotype was recorded many times. The chain has TRBV20-1 and TRBJ2-1; D is perhaps TRBD2 (7 bases). V was clipped by 5 bases and J by 4 bases, with 18 bases between them. This CDR3 is built from 15 residues. Germline V gene data show CDR1 as DFQATT and CDR2 as SNEGSKA (reference sequence). CDR3 nucleotides: TGCAGTGCTCATAAGGGGGGGGCGCGATACAATGAGCAGTTCTTC. Its translation: CSAHKGGARYNEQFF.

This clonotype occurred many times. The chain couples TRBV5-1 to TRBJ2-7; D is unresolved. The CDR3 is 12 amino acids. Germline assignment: CDR1 SGHRS and CDR2 YFSETQ. V shed 7 bases and J shed 2 bases, with 10 bases lying between them. CDR3 loop: CASSPGTYEQYF. DNA of the CDR3: TGCGCCAGCTCCCCCGGCACCTACGAGCAGTACTTC.

The chain uses TRBV5-4 and TRBJ2-7, with D perhaps matching TRBD1 (5 bases). Looked up from germline, CDR1 is SGHNT and CDR2 is YYREEE (reference sequence). Trimming pared 4 bases from V and 2 bases from J, leaving 19 bases between. This CDR3 is 16 amino acids long. This chain's CDR3 is CASSDPGQEITYEQYF. The CDR3 nucleotides are TGTGCCAGCAGCGACCCAGGACAAGAGATCACCTACGAGCAGTACTTC. Looking up the rest from reference TRBV5-4 and TRBJ2-7 gives the full variable domain: ETGVTQSPTHLIKTRGQQVTLRCSSQSGHNTVSWYQQALGQGPQFIFQYYREEENGRGNFPPRFSGLQFPNYSSELNVNALELDDSALYLCASSDPGQEITYEQYFGPGTRLTVT.

This clonotype has more than one count but fewer than ten. The chain recombines TRBV6-6 with TRBJ1-3, with 7 bases identical to TRBD1. Germline CDR1 reads MNHNY; CDR2 reads SVGAGI (reference sequence). V was pared by 5 bases and J by 3 bases, with 4 bases of the junction left unmatched. The CDR3 consists of 14 residues. CDR3 region: CASSTDRDGNTIYF. The CDR3 nucleotides read TGTGCCAGCAGTACCGACAGGGATGGAAACACCATATATTTT.

This clonotype was counted between two and nine times. The V call is TRBV28, the J call TRBJ2-2, with 11 bases that match TRBD1. CDR1 MDHEN and CDR2 SYDVKM come from the germline V gene. The CDR3 has 17 residues. The V and J ends lost 5 bases and 1 base, in that order; junction bases with no gene match: 6. The DNA for the CDR3 is TGTGCCAGCAGTCCCCGGACAGGGGGCTTGAACACCGGGGAGCTGTTTTTT. It is translated as CASSPRTGGLNTGELFF.

The table lists this clonotype with many counts. This chain's CDR3 is CASSETDRFTGELFF. CDR3 sequence (DNA): TGTGCCAGCAGCGAGACGGACAGGTTCACCGGGGAGCTGTTTTTT. The V call is TRBV11-3, the J call TRBJ2-2; 7 bases match TRBD1. Germline CDR1 reads SGHNT; CDR2 reads YENEEA. The CDR3 loop spans 15 amino acids. J lost 4 bases, V lost 5 bases, and 7 bases had no gene match. Full variable domain (missing parts from reference TRBV11-3 and TRBJ2-2): EAGVVQSPRYKIIEKKQPVAFWCNPISGHNTLYWYLQNLGQGPELLIRYENEEAVDDSQLPKDRFSAERLKGVDSTLKIQPAELGDSAVYLCASSETDRFTGELFFGEGSRLTVL.

CDR3 nucleotides: TGTGCCAGTAGTGTAGGGACAGGGGGCGCGGTAGTGCAGTTCTTC. Translated: CASSVGTGGAVVQFF. The chain uses TRBV19 and TRBJ2-1; 12 bases line up with TRBD1. The CDR3 is 15 amino acids. CDR1 and CDR2 (germline): LNHDA, SQIVND (reference sequence). The junction had 11 bases not matched to a gene; V was cut back by 5 bases and J by 12 bases.